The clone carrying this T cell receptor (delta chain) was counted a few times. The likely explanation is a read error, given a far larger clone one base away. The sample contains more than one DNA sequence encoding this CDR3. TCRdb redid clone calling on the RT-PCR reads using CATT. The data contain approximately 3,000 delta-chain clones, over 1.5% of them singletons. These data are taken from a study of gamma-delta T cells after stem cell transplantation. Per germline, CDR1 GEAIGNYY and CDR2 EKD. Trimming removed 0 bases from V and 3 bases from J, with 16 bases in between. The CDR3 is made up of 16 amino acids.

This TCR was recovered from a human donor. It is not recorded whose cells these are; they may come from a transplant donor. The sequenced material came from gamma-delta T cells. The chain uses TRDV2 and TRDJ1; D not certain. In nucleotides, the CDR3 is TGTGCCTGTGACACCGTCACGGCGATGAAGGCCGATAAACTCATCTTT. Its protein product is CACDTVTAMKADKLIF.